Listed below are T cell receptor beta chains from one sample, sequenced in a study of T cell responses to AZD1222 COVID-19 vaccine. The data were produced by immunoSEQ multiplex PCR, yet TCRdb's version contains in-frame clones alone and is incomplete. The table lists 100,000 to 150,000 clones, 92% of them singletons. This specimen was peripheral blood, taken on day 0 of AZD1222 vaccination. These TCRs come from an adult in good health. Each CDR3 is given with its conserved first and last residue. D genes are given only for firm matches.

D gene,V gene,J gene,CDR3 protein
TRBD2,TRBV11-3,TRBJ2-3,CASSFLGRSTDTQYF
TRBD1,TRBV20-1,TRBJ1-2,CSASDRGDYGYTF
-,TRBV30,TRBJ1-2,CAANEVTVDGYTF
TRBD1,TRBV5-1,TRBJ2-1,CASSPDRGRGDEQFF
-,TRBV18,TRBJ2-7,CASSPPGGSAGREQYF
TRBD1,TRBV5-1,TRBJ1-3,CASSRDRPTGNTIYF
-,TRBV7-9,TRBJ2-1,CASRASSSYNEQFF
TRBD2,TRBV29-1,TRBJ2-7,CSILAGGYEQYF
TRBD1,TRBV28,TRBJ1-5,CASSTGNNQPQHF
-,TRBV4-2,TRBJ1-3,CASSQKTGASGNTIYF
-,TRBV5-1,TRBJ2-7,CASSLSVGARAYEQYF
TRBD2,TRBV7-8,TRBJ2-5,CASSPAGGQETQYF
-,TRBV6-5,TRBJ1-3,CASSQMMGGWNTIYF
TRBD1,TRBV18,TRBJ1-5,CASSPRTGSNQPQHF
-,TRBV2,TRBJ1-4,CASSSGATNEKLFF